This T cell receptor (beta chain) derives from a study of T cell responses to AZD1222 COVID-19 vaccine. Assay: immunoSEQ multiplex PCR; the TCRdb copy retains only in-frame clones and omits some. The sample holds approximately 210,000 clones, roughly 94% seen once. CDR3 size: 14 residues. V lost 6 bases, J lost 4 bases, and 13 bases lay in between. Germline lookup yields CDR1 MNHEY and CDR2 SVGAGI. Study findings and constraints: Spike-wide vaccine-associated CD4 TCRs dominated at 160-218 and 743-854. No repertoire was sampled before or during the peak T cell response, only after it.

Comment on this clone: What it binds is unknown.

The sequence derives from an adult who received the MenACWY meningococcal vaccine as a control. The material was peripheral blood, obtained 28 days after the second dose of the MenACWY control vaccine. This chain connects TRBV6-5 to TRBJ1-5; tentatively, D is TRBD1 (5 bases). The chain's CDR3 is CASRSGGNNQPQHF. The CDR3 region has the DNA TGTGCCAGCAGATCCGGGGGGAATAATCAGCCCCAGCATTTT.